This TCR beta chain was recorded in a study of T cells after yellow fever vaccination. Study-level results: When the response was secondary, it was weaker but reached its peak faster, day 5 versus 15. Post-booster samples contained most primary-vaccination clones (approximately 96% CD4, approximately 88% CD8).

Germline-derived CDR1 and CDR2 are SGHTA and FQGNSA. The CDR3 contains 17 residues. After removal of 4 bases from V and 0 bases from J, the junction contained 9 bases not matched to a gene. This clonotype was picked up many times. What it binds is unknown. TCR cDNA, made by 5'RACE template switching, carried an added universal primer site and UMIs. TCRdb analysed the 5' RACE reads with MiXCR anew, one entry per CDR3 protein. The sample consists of about 320,000 distinct CDR3 sequences, approximately 4.5% of them appearing once. The receptor was isolated from a man aged 18 to 30 who received the YFV17D yellow fever vaccine. Specimen: PBMCs, collected 15 days after the yellow fever booster vaccination. This chain links TRBV7-2 with TRBJ1-2; TRBD1 agrees at 9 bases. DNA for the CDR3: TGTGCCAGCAGCTCCCGACAGGGGGTAGGGTCTAACTATGGCTACACCTTC. This gives the protein CASSSRQGVGSNYGYTF.